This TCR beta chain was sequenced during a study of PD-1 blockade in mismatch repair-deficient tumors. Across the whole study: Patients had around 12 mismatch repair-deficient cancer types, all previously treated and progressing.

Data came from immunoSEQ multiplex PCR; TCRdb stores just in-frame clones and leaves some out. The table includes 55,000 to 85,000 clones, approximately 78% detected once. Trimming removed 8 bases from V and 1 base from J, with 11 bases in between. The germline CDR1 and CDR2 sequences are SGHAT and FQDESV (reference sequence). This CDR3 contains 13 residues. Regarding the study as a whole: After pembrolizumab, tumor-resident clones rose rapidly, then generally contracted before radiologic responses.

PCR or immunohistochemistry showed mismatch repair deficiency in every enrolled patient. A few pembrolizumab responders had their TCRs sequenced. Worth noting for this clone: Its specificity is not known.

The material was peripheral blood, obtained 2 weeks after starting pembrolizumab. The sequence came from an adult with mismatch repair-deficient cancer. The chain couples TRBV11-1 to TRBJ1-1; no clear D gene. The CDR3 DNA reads TGTGCCAGCGGAAAGGAGGGGAACACTGAAGCTTTCTTT. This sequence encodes CASGKEGNTEAFF.